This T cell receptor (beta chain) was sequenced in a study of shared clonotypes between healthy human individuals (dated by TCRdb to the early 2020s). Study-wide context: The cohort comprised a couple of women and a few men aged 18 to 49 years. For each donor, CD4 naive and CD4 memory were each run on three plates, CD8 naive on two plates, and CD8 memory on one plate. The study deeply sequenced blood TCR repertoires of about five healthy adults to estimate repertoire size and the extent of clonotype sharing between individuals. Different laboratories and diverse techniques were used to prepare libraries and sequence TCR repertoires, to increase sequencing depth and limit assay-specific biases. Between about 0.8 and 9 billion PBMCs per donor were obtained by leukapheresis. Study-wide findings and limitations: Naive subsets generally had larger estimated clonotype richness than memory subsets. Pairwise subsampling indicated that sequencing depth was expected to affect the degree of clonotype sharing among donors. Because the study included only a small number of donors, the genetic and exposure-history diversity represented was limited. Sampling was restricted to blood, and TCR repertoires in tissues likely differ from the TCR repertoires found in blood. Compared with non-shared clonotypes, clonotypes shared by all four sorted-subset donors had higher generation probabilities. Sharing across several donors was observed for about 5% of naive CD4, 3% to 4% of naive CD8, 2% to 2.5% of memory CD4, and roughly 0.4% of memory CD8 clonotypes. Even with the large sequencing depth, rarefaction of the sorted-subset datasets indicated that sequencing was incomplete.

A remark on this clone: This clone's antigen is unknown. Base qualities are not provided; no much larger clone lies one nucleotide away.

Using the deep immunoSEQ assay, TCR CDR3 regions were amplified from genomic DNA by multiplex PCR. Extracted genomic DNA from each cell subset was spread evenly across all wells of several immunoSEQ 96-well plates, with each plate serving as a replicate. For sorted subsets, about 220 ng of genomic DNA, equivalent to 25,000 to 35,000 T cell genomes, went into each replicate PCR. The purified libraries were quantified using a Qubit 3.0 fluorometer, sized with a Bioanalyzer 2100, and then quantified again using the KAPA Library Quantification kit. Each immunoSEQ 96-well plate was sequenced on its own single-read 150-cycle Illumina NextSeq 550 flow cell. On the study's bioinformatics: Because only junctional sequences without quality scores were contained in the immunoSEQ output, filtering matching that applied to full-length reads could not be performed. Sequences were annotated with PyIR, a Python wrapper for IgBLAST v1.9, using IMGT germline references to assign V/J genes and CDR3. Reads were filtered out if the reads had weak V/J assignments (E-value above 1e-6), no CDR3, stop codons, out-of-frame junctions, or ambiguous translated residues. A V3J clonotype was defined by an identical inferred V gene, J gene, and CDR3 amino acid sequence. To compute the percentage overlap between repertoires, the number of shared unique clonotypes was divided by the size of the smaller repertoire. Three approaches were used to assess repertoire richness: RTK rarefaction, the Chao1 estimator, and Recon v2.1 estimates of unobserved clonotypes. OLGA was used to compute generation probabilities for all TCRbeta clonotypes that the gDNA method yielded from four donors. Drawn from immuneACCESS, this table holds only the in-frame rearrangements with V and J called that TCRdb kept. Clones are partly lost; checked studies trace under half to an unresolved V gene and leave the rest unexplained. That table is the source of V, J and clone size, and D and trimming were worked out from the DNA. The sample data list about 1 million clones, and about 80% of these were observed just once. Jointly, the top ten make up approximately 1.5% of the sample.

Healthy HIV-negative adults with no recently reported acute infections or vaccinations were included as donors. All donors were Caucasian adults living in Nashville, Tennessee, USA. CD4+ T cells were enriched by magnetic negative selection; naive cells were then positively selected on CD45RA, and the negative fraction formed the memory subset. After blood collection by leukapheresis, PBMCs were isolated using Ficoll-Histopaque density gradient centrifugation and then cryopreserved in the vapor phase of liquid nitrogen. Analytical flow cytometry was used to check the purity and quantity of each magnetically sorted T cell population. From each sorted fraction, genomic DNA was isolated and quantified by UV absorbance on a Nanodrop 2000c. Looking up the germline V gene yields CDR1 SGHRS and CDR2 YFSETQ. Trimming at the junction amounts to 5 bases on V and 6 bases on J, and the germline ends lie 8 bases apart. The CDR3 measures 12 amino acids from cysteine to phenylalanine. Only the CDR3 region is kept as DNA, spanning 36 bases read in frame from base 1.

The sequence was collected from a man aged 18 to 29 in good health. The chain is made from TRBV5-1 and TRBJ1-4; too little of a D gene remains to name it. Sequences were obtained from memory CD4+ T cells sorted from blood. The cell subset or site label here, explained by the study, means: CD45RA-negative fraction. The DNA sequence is TGCGCCAGCAGGCGGACGGATGAAAAACTGTTTTTT. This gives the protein CASRRTDEKLFF.